This TCR beta chain comes out of a study of T cells in Graves' hyperthyroidism and ophthalmopathy. General study points: Ophthalmopathy was model-predicted a median about 6 months pre-onset.

Patients aged 18 to 65 had newly diagnosed hyperthyroidism of under 2 months' duration. Researchers barred patients who had uncontrolled infection, other autoimmune disease, pregnancy or lactation. Germline CDR1 reads WSHSY; CDR2 reads SAAADI. The J segment lost 8 bases and the V segment lost 8 bases, leaving 11 bases of the junction unmatched. The CDR3 runs 14 residues. From RNA transcripts, TCR beta CDR3 regions were amplified. TCR CDR3 regions were first amplified by RT-PCR with HTBI primers. TCRdb re-derived calls from the multiplex PCR reads in MiXCR, one entry per CDR3 protein. The sample consists of 550,000 to 800,000 distinct CDR3 sequences, about 15% of them appearing once. About this clonotype itself: Its antigen is currently unknown. Just one base apart from a much larger clone, this may be a read error.

The sequence derives from a young man with Graves' hyperthyroidism. J is TRBJ2-1 and V is TRBV10-2; 8 bases fit TRBD2. The sample taken for sequencing was blood. CDR3 bases: TGCGCCAGCGGGACTATCGGGAGGGCGCATGAGCAGTTCTTC. The encoded protein is CASGTIGRAHEQFF.